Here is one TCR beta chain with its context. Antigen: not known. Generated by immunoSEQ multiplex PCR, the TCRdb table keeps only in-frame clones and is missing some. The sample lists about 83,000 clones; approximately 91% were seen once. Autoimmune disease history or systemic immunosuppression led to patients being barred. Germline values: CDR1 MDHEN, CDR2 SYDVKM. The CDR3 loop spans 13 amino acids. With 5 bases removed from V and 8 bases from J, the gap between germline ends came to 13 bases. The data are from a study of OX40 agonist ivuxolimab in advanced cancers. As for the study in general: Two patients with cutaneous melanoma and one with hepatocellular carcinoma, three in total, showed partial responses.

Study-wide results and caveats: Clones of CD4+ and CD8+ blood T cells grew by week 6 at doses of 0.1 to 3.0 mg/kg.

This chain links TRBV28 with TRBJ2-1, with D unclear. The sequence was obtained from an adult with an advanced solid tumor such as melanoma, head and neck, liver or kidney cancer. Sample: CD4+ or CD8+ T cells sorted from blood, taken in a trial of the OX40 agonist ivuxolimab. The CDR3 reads CASSRAGRDEQFF. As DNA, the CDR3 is TGTGCCAGCAGTCGGGCAGGACGGGATGAGCAGTTCTTC.